The 29 T cell receptor beta chains listed next were all sequenced from one sample in a study of cytomegalovirus exposure and HLA in healthy donors. Researchers ran the PCR with 60 Vbeta and 13 Jbeta primers. The assay was immunoSEQ multiplex PCR, and TCRdb's table has in-frame clones only and misses some. This sample yields some 200,000 clones, of which around 78% are seen a single time; around 2% belongs to the top ten. The sample consisted of PBMCs. All receptors derive from a woman aged 30 to 39 in good health and CMV-seropositive.

Concerning this clone: The junction departs from germline at one end; a sequencing error may be responsible. The V and J genes are TRBV6-6 and TRBJ2-7; TRBD2 is a possible D gene (5 bases). Per germline, CDR1 MNHNY and CDR2 SVGAGI (reference sequence). The CDR3 loop spans 13 amino acids. The CDR3 protein is CASSYTAGAGSGF. The CDR3 bases are TGTGCCAGCAGTTACACCGCGGGTGCAGGTAGTGGATTC.

The chain carries TRBV10-3 and TRBJ1-2; 7 nucleotides line up with TRBD1. V lost 11 bases, J lost 4 bases, and 10 bases stayed unmatched. Germline-derived CDR1 and CDR2 are ENHRY and SYGVKD. CDR3 length: 13 residues. Here the CDR3 DNA reads TGTGCCGCTGGGCCCCAGGGGGTCTATGGCTACACCTTC. This sequence encodes CAAGPQGVYGYTF.

The chain carries TRBV10-3 and TRBJ2-2; 10 bases are a match to TRBD1. The CDR3 covers 18 residues. Germline CDR1 is ENHRY and CDR2 is SYGVKD. J gave up 2 bases and V 0 bases, and 6 bases lay outside the gene matches. CDR3 protein: CAISESHGTGANTGELFF. The DNA of the CDR3 is TGTGCCATCAGTGAGTCTCACGGGACAGGGGCCAACACCGGGGAGCTGTTTTTT.

This chain links TRBV2 with TRBJ1-2; D might be TRBD1 (5 bases). Germline V CDR1 and CDR2: SNHLY, FYNNEI. V gave up 2 bases and J gave up 7 bases, with 20 bases separating them. This CDR3 is built from 16 residues. Written as DNA, the CDR3 is TGTGCCAGCAGTGAAATTTCGGGGGGGGTCTCTGGTGGCTACACCTTC. Translation gives CASSEISGGVSGGYTF.

The V gene is TRBV6-5, the J gene TRBJ2-7; 9 bases align to TRBD1. The junction had 7 bases not matched to a gene; V was cut back by 5 bases and J by 2 bases. This CDR3 is 15 amino acids long. Germline-derived CDR1 and CDR2 are MNHEY and SVGAGI. CDR3 sequence: CASSTYRGRPYEQYF. CDR3 bases: TGTGCCAGCAGTACCTACAGGGGGCGGCCCTACGAGCAGTACTTC.

The V gene is TRBV27, the J gene TRBJ1-2; the D is unclear. The V gene lost 3 bases and the J gene lost 14 bases, with 16 bases spanning the gap. CDR3 length equals 12 residues. Germline loops: CDR1 MNHEY, CDR2 SMNVEV (reference sequence). CDR3 protein: CASSFLDSAATF. In DNA, the CDR3 is TGTGCCAGCAGTTTCTTAGACTCTGCCGCTACCTTC.

The chain joins TRBV4-1 to TRBJ2-1; weak D call: TRBD2 (5 bases). Looked up from germline, CDR1 is MGHRA and CDR2 is YSYEKL. The CDR3 loop spans 13 amino acids. V gave up 1 base and J gave up 8 bases, with 9 bases separating them. The DNA for the CDR3 is TGCGCCAGCAGCCAAGCCCCCGGGGATGAGCAGTTCTTC. This encodes CASSQAPGDEQFF.

The chain is built from TRBV11-2 and TRBJ2-7; D possibly corresponds to TRBD1 (5 bases). Trimming removed 0 bases from V and 10 bases from J, with 13 bases in between. The CDR3 length is 13 residues. Germline CDR1 and CDR2: SGHAT and FQNNGV. The CDR3 loop is CASSLDLTTAQYF. CDR3 coding DNA: TGTGCCAGCAGCTTAGACCTTACGACAGCACAGTACTTC.

The rearrangement uses TRBV6-5 and TRBJ2-5, with a weak D call TRBD1 (6 bases). Germline loops: CDR1 MNHEY, CDR2 SVGAGI. The V end lost 6 bases, the J end lost 2 bases, and 10 bases lay between the germline ends. The CDR3 runs 13 residues. The CDR3 here is CASRSGVQETQYF. The CDR3 bases are TGTGCCAGCAGATCAGGGGTTCAAGAGACCCAGTACTTC.

Here the CDR3 reads CATSIFGQGIQPQHF. The CDR3 region has the DNA TGTGCCACCAGCATCTTCGGACAGGGGATTCAGCCCCAGCATTTT. This chain uses TRBV15 with TRBJ1-5; 9 bases are shared with TRBD1. The J segment lost 6 bases and the V segment lost 4 bases, leaving 7 bases of the junction unmatched. Germline CDR1 LNHNV, CDR2 YYDKDF (reference sequence). CDR3 length: 15 amino acids.

The chain has TRBV30 and TRBJ1-5; possible D gene TRBD1, 5 bases. The CDR3 is 13 amino acids. V was shortened by 4 bases and J by 15 bases, with 22 bases between the two germline ends. Germline V gives CDR1 GTSNPN, CDR2 SVGIG (reference sequence). The CDR3: CAWTLRGFDRPHF. For the CDR3, the DNA is TGTGCCTGGACCCTAAGAGGCTTTGACAGACCGCATTTT.

The chain links TRBV13 to TRBJ2-1, with D maybe TRBD2 (6 bases). Germline V gene lookup returns CDR1 PRHDT and CDR2 FYEKMQ (reference sequence). V was pared by 5 bases and J by 5 bases, with 16 bases between. The CDR3 runs 15 residues. CDR3 sequence (DNA): TGTGCCAGCAGCCCCACCCCCGGGACTCACAATGAGCAGTTCTTC. Amino acids: CASSPTPGTHNEQFF.

This sequence joins TRBV4-3 and TRBJ2-1; TRBD1 matches 10 bases. This CDR3 is built from 17 residues. CDR1 LGHNA and CDR2 YSLEER come from the germline V gene. With V trimmed by 0 bases and J by 8 bases, 10 bases remained unmatched. The chain's CDR3 is CASSQDLTGGWVDEQFF. CDR3 DNA: TGCGCCAGCAGCCAAGATTTGACAGGGGGCTGGGTCGATGAGCAGTTCTTC.

This chain joins TRBV5-6 and TRBJ2-1, with 9 bases that match TRBD2. J gave up 2 bases and V 8 bases, and 5 bases lay outside the gene matches. The CDR3 is made up of 14 amino acids. CDR1 and CDR2 (germline): SGHDT, YYEEEE. DNA of the CDR3: TGTGCCAGTAGGGGCGGGAGGGCCTACAATGAGCAGTTCTTC. Its protein product is CASRGGRAYNEQFF.

This clone was counted once. The rearrangement uses TRBV27 and TRBJ1-5; D not certain. Trimming left V 3 bases short and J 0 bases short, with 12 bases between. There are 16 residues in the CDR3. Germline V gene lookup returns CDR1 MNHEY and CDR2 SMNVEV (reference sequence). CDR3 nucleotide sequence: TGTGCCAGCAGTTTTTCCGTAGAATATAGCAATCAGCCCCAGCATTTT. Encoded protein: CASSFSVEYSNQPQHF.

V and J are TRBV27 and TRBJ2-7, with 7 bases aligning to TRBD1. Trimming took 4 bases from V and 7 from J; bases not matched to a gene: 10. Germline values: CDR1 MNHEY, CDR2 SMNVEV (reference sequence). The CDR3 is made up of 14 amino acids. The CDR3: CASSSSVQGWEQYF. Written as DNA, the CDR3 is TGTGCCAGCAGTTCCAGCGTACAGGGGTGGGAGCAGTACTTC.

The chain uses TRBV18 and TRBJ1-6; 10 bases map to TRBD1. The CDR3 contains 16 residues. J gave up 7 bases and V 2 bases, and 5 bases lay outside the gene matches. Germline CDR1 and CDR2: KGHSH and LQKENI. The CDR3: CASSPAGQGRNSPLHF. DNA of the CDR3: TGTGCCAGCTCACCAGCGGGACAGGGGAGAAATTCACCCCTCCACTTT.

This clone was detected only once. This chain links TRBV2 with TRBJ1-1; TRBD1 might be the D (5 bases). In germline, CDR1 is SNHLY, CDR2 FYNNEI. The V end lost 7 bases, the J end lost 1 base, and 10 bases lay between the germline ends. The CDR3 is 13 residues long. The DNA for the CDR3 is TGTGCCAGCAAGGTGGGGCAGAACACTGAAGCTTTCTTT. This translates into CASKVGQNTEAFF.

The V call is TRBV28, the J call TRBJ2-7; D is possibly TRBD1 (5 bases). V was trimmed by 7 bases and J by 2 bases, leaving 15 bases between them. Germline V CDR1 and CDR2: MDHEN, SYDVKM. CDR3 length: 14 amino acids. As DNA, the CDR3 is TGTGCCAGCACCGAAGACAGCCCACCCTACGAGCAGTACTTC. The encoded protein is CASTEDSPPYEQYF. Based on the CDR3 plus reference TRBV28 and TRBJ2-7, the full variable domain is DVKVTQSSRYLVKRTGEKVFLECVQDMDHENMFWYRQDPGLGLRLIYFSYDVKMKEKGDIPEGYSVSREKKERFSLILESASTNQTSMYLCASTEDSPPYEQYFGPGTRLTVT.

The chain couples TRBV2 to TRBJ2-1; the match to TRBD2 covers 15 bases. The CDR3 totals 14 residues. Per the germline V gene, CDR1 is SNHLY and CDR2 is FYNNEI. Losses at the gene ends were 5 bases for V and 12 bases for J; bases not matched to a gene: 5. The CDR3 is CASSPGLAGGRQFF. CDR3 nucleotide sequence: TGTGCCAGCAGTCCCGGACTAGCGGGAGGGAGGCAGTTCTTC.

V usage is TRBV6-5 and J usage is TRBJ1-6, with D possibly TRBD1 on 5 matching bases. V was trimmed by 6 bases and J by 10 bases, leaving 16 bases between them. The CDR3 runs to 14 residues. Germline V gene lookup returns CDR1 MNHEY and CDR2 SVGAGI. The CDR3 is CASSPNRQISPLHF. CDR3 sequence (DNA): TGTGCCAGCAGCCCGAACCGACAGATATCACCCCTCCACTTT.

V and J are TRBV7-6 and TRBJ2-1, with 7 bases identical to TRBD2. CDR3 size: 13 residues. V shed 5 bases and J 7 bases; nucleotides not matched to a gene: 5. In germline, CDR1 is SGHVS, CDR2 FNYEAQ. The CDR3 is CASSKGLMNEQFF. As DNA, the CDR3 is TGTGCCAGCAGCAAGGGACTAATGAATGAGCAGTTCTTC.

The J gene is TRBJ1-1, the V gene TRBV16, with D unresolved. CDR3 size: 14 residues. The V gene lost 4 bases and the J gene lost 2 bases, with 11 bases spanning the gap. CDR1 and CDR2 from the germline V gene are KGHSY and FQNENV. In nucleotides, the CDR3 is TGTGCCAGCAGCCTCCAAACAAGAAACACTGAAGCTTTCTTT. It specifies CASSLQTRNTEAFF.

This chain uses TRBV19 with TRBJ2-2; TRBD2 matches 11 bases. V was pared by 7 bases and J by 5 bases, with 6 bases of the junction left unmatched. The germline gives CDR1 LNHDA, CDR2 SQIVND (reference sequence). The CDR3 length is 15 residues. The CDR3 bases are TGTGCCAGTAAAGATATAGCGGGGGGGACCGGGGAGCTGTTTTTT. It specifies CASKDIAGGTGELFF.

This clone was seen only a few times. The rearrangement links TRBV7-8 to TRBJ1-1; no reliable D call. The V gene lost 5 bases and the J gene lost 1 base, with 14 bases spanning the gap. The CDR3 loop spans 15 amino acids. Germline lookup yields CDR1 SGHVS and CDR2 FQNEAQ. The CDR3 bases are TGTGCCAGCAGCCCCGGGTCCGCAGCGAACACTGAAGCTTTCTTT. Translation gives CASSPGSAANTEAFF. Full variable domain (remainder filled in from reference TRBV7-8 and TRBJ1-1): GAGVSQSPRYKVAKRGQDVALRCDPISGHVSLFWYQQALGQGPEFLTYFQNEAQLDKSGLPSDRFFAERPEGSVSTLKIQRTQQEDSAVYLCASSPGSAANTEAFFGQGTRLTVV.

J is TRBJ2-3 and V is TRBV11-3; 7 nucleotides agree with TRBD2. This CDR3 is 14 amino acids long. V shed 8 bases, J shed 1 base, and the junction held 6 bases outside the gene matches. The germline CDR1 and CDR2 sequences are SGHNT and YENEEA. CDR3 amino acids: CASSKGGGTDTQYF. The CDR3 DNA follows: TGTGCCAGCTCAAAGGGAGGGGGCACAGATACGCAGTATTTT.

The chain is built from TRBV25-1 and TRBJ2-1; D might be TRBD1 (5 bases). In germline, CDR1 is MGHDK, CDR2 SYGVNS. The V end was cut by 3 bases, the J end by 0 bases, with 12 bases between. The CDR3 spans 16 residues. In DNA, the CDR3 is TGTGCCAGCAGTGATAGGGAACAGGTCTCCTACAATGAGCAGTTCTTC. Translating gives CASSDREQVSYNEQFF.

The V and J genes are TRBV6-5 and TRBJ1-1; 8 positions match TRBD1. Trimming at V came to 5 bases and at J to 3 bases, leaving 5 bases not matched to a gene. The CDR3 length is 14 residues. CDR1 is MNHEY and CDR2 is SVGAGI in the germline V gene. The CDR3 DNA follows: TGTGCCAGCAGTCTGGACAGGGTGGACACTGAAGCTTTCTTT. It is translated as CASSLDRVDTEAFF.

J is TRBJ2-7 and V is TRBV6-5; 12 bases map to TRBD2. The CDR3 spans 15 residues. The germline V gene has CDR1 MNHEY and CDR2 SVGAGI. Trimming cost V 4 bases and J 5 bases; bases outside gene matches: 6. DNA of the CDR3: TGTGCCAGCAGTTCACGACTAGCGGGAGTGGACGAGCAGTACTTC. It translates to CASSSRLAGVDEQYF.